What follows describes a single TCR beta chain. Its specificity is not known. This sample stems from a study of T cells expressing NK-cell markers. Study overall: The TCR beta repertoires originated in sorted CD3+CD56+NKG2C+, CD3+CD56+NKG2C- and CD3+CD56-NKG2C+ T cells. Regarding the study as a whole: Six of the donors carried dominant NKG2C+ clonotypes that took up about 1.0-7.0% of their CD8+ T cells. The leading position in the CD3+CD56-NKG2C+ fraction of four donors also went to these clonotypes. HCMV specificity of the expanded NKG2C+ T cell clones was not established.

Per the germline V gene, CDR1 is ENHRY and CDR2 is SYGVKD. CDR3 length: 17 residues. TCRdb re-called the 5' RACE reads and gives one entry per CDR3 protein, without DNA. This sample carries more than 250,000 distinct CDR3 sequences, with about 0.4% going to the ten biggest clones. The chain uses TRBV10-3 and TRBJ2-1; TCRdb calls TRBD2, which cannot be checked without DNA. Sequencing was performed on blood T cells: a sorted CD56 or NKG2C T cell subset, CD4+ or CD8+ T cells, or bulk PBMC T cells (not recorded which). The sequence came from a man between 18 and 35 years old in good health. The CDR3 region is CAIRETGTSGSIDEQFF.